The 12 T cell receptor beta chains reported below all come from one sample, sequenced in a study of blood T cell repertoires in COVID-19. Clones were read by immunoSEQ multiplex PCR, and TCRdb kept only the in-frame ones, dropping some. Seen here are about 360,000 clones, roughly 77% observed once, and the top ten hold about 1.2%. Sequenced input: peripheral blood. These receptors were obtained from a human donor with acute or convalescent COVID-19. The donor label of this sample is uncertain.

The V call is TRBV28, the J call TRBJ1-4; 9 nucleotides agree with TRBD1. The V segment lost 10 bases and the J segment 1 base; nucleotides outside the gene matches: 19. The germline CDR1 and CDR2 sequences are MDHEN and SYDVKM. The CDR3 sequence is 19 residues long. The CDR3 nucleotides are TGTGCCACAAGGCCGGGGCCACAGGGGGCAGGGCGAACTAATGAAAAACTGTTTTTT. Its translation: CATRPGPQGAGRTNEKLFF.

This chain uses TRBV2 with TRBJ2-5; possibly TRBD2 for D (6 bases). Germline V gene lookup returns CDR1 SNHLY and CDR2 FYNNEI. The CDR3 contains 13 residues. The ends were cut back, 6 bases at V and 3 bases at J, with 11 bases in the middle. The DNA of the CDR3 is TGTGCCAGCAGCAGGCTAGCGAAAGAGACCCAGTACTTC. The encoded protein is CASSRLAKETQYF.

The J gene is TRBJ1-6, the V gene TRBV5-1; 7 positions match TRBD1. Germline CDR1 SGHRS, CDR2 YFSETQ. CDR3 length equals 15 residues. With 0 bases clipped from V and 7 bases from J, the junction kept 4 bases outside the gene matches. CDR3 sequence: CASSLVGGPNSPLHF. CDR3 nucleotide sequence: TGCGCCAGCAGCTTGGTAGGGGGCCCAAATTCACCCCTCCACTTT. The full variable domain, rest sourced from reference TRBV5-1 and TRBJ1-6, is KAGVTQTPRYLIKTRGQQVTLSCSPISGHRSVSWYQQTPGQGLQFLFEYFSETQRNKGNFPGRFSGRQFSNSRSEMNVSTLELGDSALYLCASSLVGGPNSPLHFGNGTRLTVT.

Comment on this clone: The junction does not match germline at one end; this may be a read error. This chain links TRBV2 with TRBJ1-2; TRBD1 aligns across 11 bases. Germline lookup yields CDR1 SNHLY and CDR2 FYNNEI. This CDR3 contains 15 residues. CDR3: CASSEARWGQGGLRF. Here the CDR3 DNA reads TGTGCCAGCAGTGAAGCGCGTTGGGGACAGGGGGGACTCCGCTTC.

On this clone itself: In the same sample, other DNA sequences code for this CDR3. This sequence joins TRBV29-1 and TRBJ2-7; TRBD1 aligns across 10 bases. Germline V CDR1 and CDR2: SQVTM, ANQGSEA. V lost 7 bases, J lost 4 bases, and 1 base stayed unmatched. The CDR3 totals 11 residues. CDR3 in DNA: TGCAGCGCGGGACAGGGGTACGAGCAGTACTTC. The encoded protein is CSAGQGYEQYF.

The chain joins TRBV18 to TRBJ1-6, with 8 nucleotides matching TRBD1. The germline V gene encodes CDR1 KGHSH and CDR2 LQKENI. This CDR3 comprises 14 residues. V was clipped by 4 bases and J by 8 bases; unmatched bases: 4. CDR3 in amino acids: CASSRGQGDSPLHF. CDR3 bases: TGTGCCAGCTCACGCGGACAGGGTGATTCACCCCTCCACTTT. The entire variable domain, with the rest obtained from reference TRBV18 and TRBJ1-6, is as follows: NAGVMQNPRHLVRRRGQEARLRCSPMKGHSHVYWYRQLPEEGLKFMVYLQKENIIDESGMPKERFSAEFPKEGPSILRIQQVVRGDSAAYFCASSRGQGDSPLHFGNGTRLTVT.

The rearrangement joins TRBV5-1 to TRBJ1-1; TRBD1 agrees at 10 bases. The junction had 5 bases not matched to a gene; V was cut back by 6 bases and J by 9 bases. CDR1 and CDR2 from the germline V gene are SGHRS and YFSETQ. This CDR3 contains 12 residues. DNA for the CDR3: TGCGCCAGCACCCCAGACAGGGGGCAAGCTTTCTTT. Translation: CASTPDRGQAFF.

This rearrangement joins TRBV7-8 to TRBJ1-3; D not resolved. This CDR3 has 16 amino acids. The V end lost 2 bases, the J end lost 4 bases, and 15 bases lay between the germline ends. The germline CDR1 and CDR2 sequences are SGHVS and FQNEAQ. This CDR3 reads CASSLQRGVGGNTIYF. CDR3 nucleotide sequence: TGTGCCAGCAGCTTACAACGCGGGGTAGGGGGAAACACCATATATTTT.

This chain joins TRBV7-8 and TRBJ1-1; 9 positions agree with TRBD1. CDR1 and CDR2 (germline): SGHVS, FQNEAQ. This CDR3 comprises 14 residues. The V segment lost 5 bases and the J segment 1 base; nucleotides outside the gene matches: 2. CDR3 in DNA: TGTGCCAGCAGCCAGGGACAGGGGAACACTGAAGCTTTCTTT. Translation gives CASSQGQGNTEAFF. The full variable domain, completed using reference TRBV7-8 and TRBJ1-1, is GAGVSQSPRYKVAKRGQDVALRCDPISGHVSLFWYQQALGQGPEFLTYFQNEAQLDKSGLPSDRFFAERPEGSVSTLKIQRTQQEDSAVYLCASSQGQGNTEAFFGQGTRLTVV.

The rearrangement links TRBV5-1 to TRBJ1-1; 7 bases are shared with TRBD1. Germline CDR1 is SGHRS and CDR2 is YFSETQ. The junction had 10 bases not matched to a gene; V was cut back by 4 bases and J by 1 base. The CDR3 covers 16 residues. In nucleotides, the CDR3 is TGCGCCAGCAGCACTACGTCGGGACAGTCGAACACTGAAGCTTTCTTT. The encoded protein is CASSTTSGQSNTEAFF.

The chain carries TRBV19 and TRBJ1-1; 8 bases are shared with TRBD1. The CDR3 loop spans 15 amino acids. From germline, CDR1 is LNHDA and CDR2 SQIVND (reference sequence). J was trimmed by 2 bases and V by 5 bases; bases with no gene match: 7. CDR3 residues: CASSWQDRVNTEAFF. The CDR3 DNA is TGTGCCAGTAGTTGGCAGGACAGGGTCAACACTGAAGCTTTCTTT.

This sequence joins TRBV27 and TRBJ2-1; 9 bases line up with TRBD2. V lost 3 bases and J lost 1; bases outside the gene matches: 7. The germline V gene has CDR1 MNHEY and CDR2 SMNVEV (reference sequence). The length of the CDR3 is 17 residues. Written as DNA, the CDR3 is TGTGCCAGCAGTTTCTGGTCGACTAGCGGATCCTACAATGAGCAGTTCTTC. This gives the protein CASSFWSTSGSYNEQFF.